This note documents a single T cell receptor beta chain sequence. What it binds is unknown. Germline-derived CDR1 and CDR2 are MDHEN and SYDVKM. The CDR3 extends over 13 amino acids. Trimming stripped 6 bases from V and 2 bases from J, with 10 bases between. The second PCR ran 7 to 11 cycles with a sample-barcoded 5' primer and J-beta primers. TCRdb processed the 5' RACE reads anew with MiXCR; each CDR3 protein has one entry. The table shows 1.5 million or so distinct CDR3 sequences, with about 45% occurring only once. The source of the sample is a study of blood T cells in healthy people across ages. Broader study findings: Strong correlation linked observed beta diversity and percent naive T cells.

Source material: blood. J is TRBJ1-1 and V is TRBV28, with D hard to call. The clonotype comes from a young woman in good health. CDR3 protein: CASRDTPNTEAFF. In DNA form, the CDR3 reads TGTGCCAGCAGAGACACACCCAACACTGAAGCTTTCTTT.